This TCR beta chain was captured by sequencing in a study of shared clonotypes between healthy human individuals. Looking at the study overall: Two women and three men aged 18 to 49 served as donors. General study findings and limits: Only a few donors were included, so the genetic and exposure-history diversity represented was limited.

The table lists this clone with a few counts. The antigen is not known. The same CDR3 arises from other DNA sequences in this sample as well. Spread over ten immunoSEQ deep assay plates, unsorted PBMC DNA underwent sequencing. Method: immunoSEQ multiplex PCR; TCRdb's copy keeps in-frame clones and lacks some. The sample has hundreds of thousands of clones, 70% to 80% seen once. This CDR3 has 15 residues. Germline V gene sequence: CDR1 KGHSH, CDR2 LQKENI. The V gene end was trimmed by 3 bases and the J gene end by 4 bases; junction bases not matched to a gene: 5. Sequencing input: PBMCs. The TCR comes from a woman between 35 and 50 years old in good health. Some clones in this sample may be carry-over from other donors' samples. V is TRBV18 and J is TRBJ2-1, with 8 bases identical to TRBD2. This CDR3 is CASSPLAGEYNEQFF. The CDR3 DNA sequence: TGTGCCAGCTCACCCCTAGCGGGCGAATACAATGAGCAGTTCTTC.